This TCR beta chain stems from a study of spatial heterogeneity in lung cancer. TCRdb independently ran MiXCR on the 5' RACE reads; one entry per CDR3 protein. The sample yields 25,000 or so distinct CDR3 sequences, approximately 4.7% seen once. This clonotype was detected many times. V lost 1 base to trimming and J lost 7 bases, with 17 bases between them. The CDR3 covers 17 residues. Germline V CDR1 and CDR2: MNHEY, SVGEGT. Indicated time point: sample taken at primary tumor resection. Whole RNA came from tumor, nontumor lung or frozen PBMC and was sequenced without being sorted. The donors, 72 patients with untreated early-stage non-small cell lung cancer, provided the samples.

The receptor's source is a male donor with early-stage non-small cell lung cancer. Specimen: PBMCs, collected at surgery. This chain connects TRBV6-2 or TRBV6-3 to TRBJ1-6, with D perhaps matching TRBD1 (5 bases). CDR3 sequence: CASSYFSFGTENSPLHF. Here the CDR3 DNA reads TGTGCCAGCAGTTACTTTTCGTTCGGGACCGAGAATTCACCCCTCCACTTT.